The present T cell receptor beta chain was sequenced within a study of early stage breast cancer tumors. Looking at the study overall: Most invasive tumors, twelve of 16, were ER+/PR+/HER2-. Each sample averaged approximately 9.6-fold read coverage.

General observations from the study: Comparing each tissue with blood distinguished tumor from normal in about 85% of the 16 patients. Compared with adjacent normal breast, tumors showed 2.5 to 3-fold denser, more clonal T cells.

Between the trimmed V and J ends, which lost 5 bases and 0 bases, there was a span of 13 bases. The CDR3 is 16 residues long. CDR1 is SGHAT and CDR2 is FQNNGV in the germline V gene. Regarding this clone: Antigen: not known.

The protocol was immunoSEQ multiplex PCR, while the TCRdb copy is restricted to in-frame clones and leaves out a portion. Of about 70,000 clones in the sample, 80% are singletons; the top ten hold approximately 4.5%. V gene TRBV11-2 combines with J gene TRBJ2-2, with a possible D match to TRBD1 (8 bases). Material: blood. This receptor was taken from a person in their 40s with breast cancer. The DNA for the CDR3 is TGTGCCAGCAGCGCAACAGGGGGGGCGAACACCGGGGAGCTGTTTTTT. As protein: CASSATGGANTGELFF.